The 28 T cell receptor beta chains presented below share a single source sample, sequenced in a study of shared clonotypes between healthy human individuals. Profiling relied on immunoSEQ multiplex PCR, and the TCRdb table lists in-frame clones only, not all of them. Seen here are hundreds of thousands of clones, about 74% observed once, and the top ten hold approximately 1.6%. Sequencing input: memory CD4+ T cells sorted from blood. Regarding subset: CD45RA-negative fraction. These receptors were collected from a young woman in good health.

To note about this clone: The identical CDR3 is also encoded by other nucleotide sequences in the sample. J is TRBJ2-1 and V is TRBV5-1; no firm D call. This CDR3 is built from 16 residues. V was cut by 0 bases and J by 0 bases, with 10 bases left in between. CDR1 SGHRS and CDR2 YFSETQ come from the germline V gene. CDR3 protein: CASSLAPGSSYNEQFF. In nucleotides, the CDR3 is TGCGCCAGCAGCTTGGCCCCCGGTAGCTCCTACAATGAGCAGTTCTTC.

This rearrangement joins TRBV28 to TRBJ1-2; possibly TRBD1 for D (6 bases). V was pared by 4 bases and J by 4 bases, with 16 bases between. Germline CDR1 reads MDHEN; CDR2 reads SYDVKM. The CDR3 length is 15 residues. The CDR3 nucleotides read TGTGCCAGCAGTTCTTGGGAAGGGGGAGCCTATGGCTACACCTTC. It codes for CASSSWEGGAYGYTF.

V usage is TRBV28 and J usage is TRBJ2-1, with TRBD2 identical over 8 bases. V trimming: 4 bases; J trimming: 4 bases; junction bases outside the gene matches: 9. The CDR3 sequence is 16 residues long. Germline V gene lookup returns CDR1 MDHEN and CDR2 SYDVKM. The CDR3 nucleotides read TGTGCCAGCAGTTCAATGTTCCTAGCGGGTTACAATGAGCAGTTCTTC. This translates into CASSSMFLAGYNEQFF.

The rearrangement joins TRBV19 to TRBJ1-3; 10 bases match TRBD1. The junction had 9 bases not matched to a gene; V was cut back by 7 bases and J by 0 bases. This CDR3 has 17 residues. Germline V CDR1 and CDR2: LNHDA, SQIVND (reference sequence). The CDR3 bases are TGTGCCAGTACCATCGGGGACAGGGGCCTCTCTGGAAACACCATATATTTT. Protein product: CASTIGDRGLSGNTIYF.

The rearrangement uses TRBV9 and TRBJ2-3; the match to TRBD2 covers 12 bases. V lost 4 bases, J lost 9 bases, and 9 bases stayed unmatched. This CDR3 spans 15 amino acids. Germline V gene data show CDR1 as SGDLS and CDR2 as YYNGEE. The CDR3 reads CASSRGLAGTGTQYF. CDR3 DNA: TGTGCCAGCAGCCGAGGACTAGCGGGGACGGGGACGCAGTATTTT.

This clone is a singleton in its sample. The rearrangement joins TRBV7-9 to TRBJ2-5; 9 positions match TRBD2. This CDR3 has 17 residues. Losses at the gene ends were 2 bases for V and 1 base for J; bases not matched to a gene: 8. CDR1 SEHNR and CDR2 FQNEAQ come from the germline V gene (reference sequence). As DNA, the CDR3 is TGTGCCAGCAGCTTAATGGCGGGAGGGCCTTCCCAAGAGACCCAGTACTTC. It codes for CASSLMAGGPSQETQYF.

The chain combines TRBV28 with TRBJ1-5; perhaps TRBD1 as D (5 bases). Trimming took off 2 bases at V and 0 bases at J, with 8 bases between the two ends. The CDR3 totals 15 residues. Germline V CDR1 and CDR2: MDHEN, SYDVKM. The CDR3 nucleotides read TGTGCCAGCAGTTTAAGGGGATCTAGCAATCAGCCCCAGCATTTT. Translation: CASSLRGSSNQPQHF.

The chain links TRBV6-5 to TRBJ2-5; D gene ambiguous. Germline V lookup: CDR1 MNHEY, CDR2 SVGAGI. V was clipped by 4 bases and J by 1 base, with 7 bases between them. The CDR3 is 13 amino acids. Here the CDR3 reads CASSSEVQETQYF. The CDR3 coding sequence is TGTGCCAGCAGTTCAGAGGTCCAAGAGACCCAGTACTTC.

The chain combines TRBV15 with TRBJ2-6, with D perhaps matching TRBD1 or TRBD2 (5 bases each). The V and J ends lost 5 bases and 3 bases respectively, with 11 bases between them. Germline V gene lookup returns CDR1 LNHNV and CDR2 YYDKDF (reference sequence). This CDR3 is 15 amino acids long. The CDR3 loop reads CATSFPGSGANVLTF. CDR3 nucleotides: TGTGCCACCAGCTTCCCAGGGAGTGGGGCCAACGTCCTGACTTTC.

A few counts support this clone. This chain connects TRBV5-8 to TRBJ1-1; tentative D call: TRBD1 (5 bases). CDR1 SGHTS and CDR2 YDEGEE come from the germline V gene. Trimming shortened V by 9 bases and J by 0 bases, and 18 bases separated the two germline ends. The CDR3 loop spans 15 amino acids. CDR3 in DNA: TGTGCCACCTACAACGCCCCGACAGTGAACACTGAAGCTTTCTTT. This encodes CATYNAPTVNTEAFF.

The chain links TRBV6-1 to TRBJ1-5; no reliable D call. Germline CDR1 is MNHNS and CDR2 is SASEGT. This CDR3 has 12 residues. Between the trimmed V and J ends, which lost 5 bases and 5 bases, there was a span of 7 bases. The CDR3 nucleotides read TGTGCCAGCAGTATAAGCGATCAGCCCCAGCATTTT. Amino acids: CASSISDQPQHF.

This CDR3 reads CASSVEELGLGNTIYF. The CDR3 DNA sequence: TGTGCCAGCAGCGTAGAAGAGCTCGGGTTGGGAAACACCATATATTTT. The chain joins TRBV9 to TRBJ1-3; D unresolved. Germline values: CDR1 SGDLS, CDR2 YYNGEE. The CDR3 extends over 16 amino acids. V lost 0 bases and J 4 bases, leaving 14 bases between the germline ends.

The chain is built from TRBV4-1 and TRBJ2-1; 12 nucleotides line up with TRBD2. CDR1 is MGHRA, CDR2 YSYEKL, per germline. After removal of 3 bases from V and 7 bases from J, the junction contained 7 bases not matched to a gene. This CDR3 is built from 16 residues. The CDR3 loop is CASSHLAGGSRNEQFF. Here the CDR3 DNA reads TGCGCCAGCAGCCATCTAGCGGGAGGGTCAAGGAATGAGCAGTTCTTC.

The chain is built from TRBV2 and TRBJ2-5; D gene uncertain. The CDR3 contains 11 residues. The germline V and J ends were trimmed by 7 bases and 1 base, with 4 bases remaining between them. The germline gives CDR1 SNHLY, CDR2 FYNNEI. The CDR3 region is CASMVQETQYF. In nucleotides, the CDR3 is TGTGCCAGCATGGTCCAAGAGACCCAGTACTTC.

With respect to this clone: This sample also contains other DNA sequences that code for the same CDR3. The rearrangement joins TRBV28 to TRBJ2-7; possible D gene TRBD2, 6 bases. CDR3 length equals 13 residues. Looked up from germline, CDR1 is MDHEN and CDR2 is SYDVKM. V dropped 4 bases and J dropped 7 bases, with 14 bases sitting between them. The chain's CDR3 is CASSYGGTGEQYF. The CDR3 nucleotides are TGTGCCAGCAGTTATGGGGGGACGGGGGAGCAGTACTTC.

This clone has at least ten counts. This chain connects TRBV4-1 to TRBJ2-3; TRBD1 or TRBD2 may be the D gene (7 bases each). The CDR3 has 16 residues. V lost 3 bases and J 5 bases, leaving 18 bases between the germline ends. Germline lookup yields CDR1 MGHRA and CDR2 YSYEKL. The DNA for the CDR3 is TGCGCCAGCAGCCAGATGGGAGGGGGCGCCGGAGATACGCAGTATTTT. Its protein product is CASSQMGGGAGDTQYF.

This clone was detected once. The chain is built from TRBV11-2 and TRBJ2-1, with 12 bases that match TRBD2. The CDR3 length is 16 residues. Per germline, CDR1 SGHAT and CDR2 FQNNGV. Germline trimming cut 4 bases from V and 10 bases from J; bases unmatched to any gene: 11. The CDR3 sequence is CASSSQGLAGLGEQFF. The CDR3, as DNA: TGTGCCAGCAGCTCCCAGGGACTAGCGGGCCTGGGGGAGCAGTTCTTC. The whole variable domain, filled in from reference TRBV11-2 and TRBJ2-1, reads EAGVAQSPRYKIIEKRQSVAFWCNPISGHATLYWYQQILGQGPKLLIQFQNNGVVDDSQLPKDRFSAERLKGVDSTLKIQPAKLEDSAVYLCASSSQGLAGLGEQFFGPGTRLTVL.

This chain uses TRBV7-7 with TRBJ2-5, with 8 bases that match TRBD2. Germline CDR1 SSHAT, CDR2 FNYEAQ (reference sequence). The CDR3 covers 15 residues. J lost 0 bases, V lost 5 bases, and 5 bases had no gene match. The CDR3 DNA sequence: TGTGCCAGCAGCCGGGGGGGGACGTACCAAGAGACCCAGTACTTC. This translates into CASSRGGTYQETQYF. The complete variable domain, with remaining parts taken from reference TRBV7-7 and TRBJ2-5, reads GAGVSQSPRYKVTKRGQDVTLRCDPISSHATLYWYQQALGQGPEFLTYFNYEAQPDKSGLPSDRFSAERPEGSISTLTIQRTEQRDSAMYRCASSRGGTYQETQYFGPGTRLLVL.

This clone turned up a few times. The chain couples TRBV5-5 to TRBJ2-7; 7 bases agree with TRBD1. CDR1 and CDR2 from the germline V gene are SGHKS and YYEKEE (reference sequence). CDR3 size: 13 residues. V shed 7 bases and J 2 bases; nucleotides not matched to a gene: 6. The CDR3 region is CASGDRVTYEQYF. In DNA, the CDR3 is TGTGCCAGCGGAGACAGGGTCACCTACGAGCAGTACTTC.

Worth noting for this clone: The sample holds other DNA sequences that translate to the same CDR3. V gene TRBV7-9 combines with J gene TRBJ1-4; 7 bases map to TRBD1. This CDR3 is 14 amino acids long. CDR1 SEHNR and CDR2 FQNEAQ come from the germline V gene (reference sequence). Trimming cost V 1 base and J 4 bases; bases outside gene matches: 0. CDR3 nucleotides: TGTGCCAGCAGCTTAGGACAGGGTAATGAAAAACTGTTTTTT. It yields the protein CASSLGQGNEKLFF.

This chain links TRBV6-5 with TRBJ2-5, with unresolved D. Germline loops: CDR1 MNHEY, CDR2 SVGAGI. Trimming shortened V by 10 bases and J by 2 bases, and 14 bases separated the two germline ends. The CDR3 covers 13 residues. The CDR3 spells CATTRTSQETQYF. The CDR3 nucleotides read TGTGCCACCACACGCACATCTCAAGAGACCCAGTACTTC.

The chain carries TRBV6-5 and TRBJ2-3, with D tentatively TRBD2 (6 bases). Trimming cost V 10 bases and J 1 base, with 12 bases left between them. Germline CDR1 and CDR2: MNHEY and SVGAGI. This CDR3 contains 13 residues. CDR3 bases: TGTGCCACCCGGGACTCAGGCACAGATACGCAGTATTTT. The encoded protein is CATRDSGTDTQYF.

The rearrangement uses TRBV11-3 and TRBJ1-4; D is perhaps TRBD1 (5 bases). Per the germline V gene, CDR1 is SGHNT and CDR2 is YENEEA. Trimming removed 5 bases at V and 6 bases at J, with 16 bases between. The CDR3 has 15 amino acids. The CDR3, as DNA: TGTGCCAGCAGCCCCGTCGGGGCGTTTTATGAAAAACTGTTTTTT. This encodes CASSPVGAFYEKLFF.

In this sample, this clone turned up a few times. The chain uses TRBV9 and TRBJ2-7; no reliable D call. The CDR3 totals 14 residues. V lost 0 bases and J 3 bases, leaving 10 bases between the germline ends. Germline assignment: CDR1 SGDLS and CDR2 YYNGEE. CDR3 region: CASSVDGRNYEQYF. DNA for the CDR3: TGTGCCAGCAGCGTAGACGGCAGAAACTACGAGCAGTACTTC.

The rearrangement uses TRBV20-1 and TRBJ2-7; D unclear. Deletions cut 4 bases from V and 6 bases from J, with 7 bases between. CDR3 length equals 10 residues. Germline V gene sequence: CDR1 DFQATT, CDR2 SNEGSKA (reference sequence). CDR3: CSATTTEQYF. The CDR3 DNA sequence: TGCAGTGCTACCACTACCGAGCAGTACTTC.

This clone was counted ten times or more. The chain carries TRBV28 and TRBJ1-1, with 7 bases fitting TRBD1. In germline, CDR1 is MDHEN, CDR2 SYDVKM. Trimming cost V 11 bases and J 2 bases; bases outside gene matches: 8. This CDR3 contains 13 residues. The DNA for the CDR3 is TGTGCCGGAACAGGGGCGACTAACACTGAAGCTTTCTTT. Protein product: CAGTGATNTEAFF. The full variable domain, completed using reference TRBV28 and TRBJ1-1, is DVKVTQSSRYLVKRTGEKVFLECVQDMDHENMFWYRQDPGLGLRLIYFSYDVKMKEKGDIPEGYSVSREKKERFSLILESASTNQTSMYLCAGTGATNTEAFFGQGTRLTVV.

The rearrangement joins TRBV21-1 to TRBJ2-1. TRBV21-1 is an annotated pseudogene. CDR3 size: 17 residues. The CDR3 sequence: CASTPVRRRLSYNEQFF. The CDR3, as DNA: TGTGCCAGCACCCCAGTACGACGACGCCTATCCTACAATGAGCAGTTCTTC.

The chain recombines TRBV2 with TRBJ1-5; D unclear. Germline CDR1 reads SNHLY; CDR2 reads FYNNEI. V lost 4 bases, J lost 11 bases, and 12 bases lay in between. The CDR3 has 12 amino acids. The CDR3 is CASSASGSAQHF. The DNA for the CDR3 is TGTGCCAGCAGTGCTTCGGGATCGGCCCAGCATTTT.